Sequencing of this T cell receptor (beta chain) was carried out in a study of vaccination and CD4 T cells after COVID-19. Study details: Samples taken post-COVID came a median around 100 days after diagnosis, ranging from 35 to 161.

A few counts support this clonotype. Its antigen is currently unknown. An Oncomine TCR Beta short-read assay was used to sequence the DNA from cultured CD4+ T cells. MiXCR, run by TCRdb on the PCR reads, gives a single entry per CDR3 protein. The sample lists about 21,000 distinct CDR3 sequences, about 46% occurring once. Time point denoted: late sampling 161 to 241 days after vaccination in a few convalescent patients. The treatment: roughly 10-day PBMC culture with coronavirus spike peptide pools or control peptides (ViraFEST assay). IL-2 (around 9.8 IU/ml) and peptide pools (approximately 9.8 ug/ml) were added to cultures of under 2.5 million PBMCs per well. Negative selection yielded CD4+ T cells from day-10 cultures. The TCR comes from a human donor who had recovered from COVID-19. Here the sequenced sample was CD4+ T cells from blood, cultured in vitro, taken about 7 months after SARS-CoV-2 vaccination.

The CDR3 spells CASSLAHTAGTEAFF. CDR3 DNA: TGTGCCAGCAGCTTAGCTCACACGGCCGGCACTGAAGCTTTCTTT. The rearrangement joins TRBV7-2 to TRBJ1-1; D unresolved. CDR3 length: 15 residues. V was clipped by 0 bases and J by 4 bases, with 12 bases between them. CDR1 is SGHTA and CDR2 is FQGNSA in the germline V gene.